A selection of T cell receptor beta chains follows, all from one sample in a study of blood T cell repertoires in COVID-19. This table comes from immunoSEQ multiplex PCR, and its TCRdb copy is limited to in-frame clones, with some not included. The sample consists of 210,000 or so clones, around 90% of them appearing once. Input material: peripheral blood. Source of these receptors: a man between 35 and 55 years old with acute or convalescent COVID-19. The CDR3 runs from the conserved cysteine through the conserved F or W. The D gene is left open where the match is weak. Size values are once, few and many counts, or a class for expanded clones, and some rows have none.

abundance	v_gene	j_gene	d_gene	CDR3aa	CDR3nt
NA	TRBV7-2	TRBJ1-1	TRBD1	CASSLGGQGAVAEAFF	TGTGCCAGCAGCTTAGGGGGACAGGGGGCAGTTGCTGAAGCTTTCTTT
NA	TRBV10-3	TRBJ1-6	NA	CAIIFRVRSPLHF	TGTGCCATCATCTTCAGGGTACGTTCACCCCTCCACTTT
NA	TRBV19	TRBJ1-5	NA	CASSMVFQSNQPQHF	TGTGCCAGTAGTATGGTGTTCCAGAGCAATCAGCCCCAGCATTTT
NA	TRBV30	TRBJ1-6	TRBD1	CAREDRASNSPLHF	TGTGCCCGGGAGGACAGGGCTAGTAATTCACCCCTCCACTTT
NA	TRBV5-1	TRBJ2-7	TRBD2	CASSWGLADAYEQYF	TGCGCCAGCAGCTGGGGACTAGCGGACGCCTACGAGCAGTACTTC
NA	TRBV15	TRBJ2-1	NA	CATSRDGRIYNEQFF	TGTGCCACCAGCAGAGATGGCCGAATTTACAATGAGCAGTTCTTC
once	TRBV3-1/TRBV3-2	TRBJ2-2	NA	CASSQVRDRELFF	TGTGCCAGCAGCCAAGTCAGGGACAGGGAGCTGTTTTTT
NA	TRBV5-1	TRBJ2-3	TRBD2	CASSLRGEDTQYF	TGCGCCAGCAGCCTTCGGGGGGAAGATACGCAGTATTTT
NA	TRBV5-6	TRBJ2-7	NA	CASSRPYRGGSYEQYF	TGTGCCAGCAGCCGTCCTTACAGGGGGGGCTCCTACGAGCAGTACTTC
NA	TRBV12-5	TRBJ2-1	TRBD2	CASGLVVGGVYNEQFF	TGTGCTAGTGGTTTGGTGGTGGGGGGGGTTTACAATGAGCAGTTCTTC
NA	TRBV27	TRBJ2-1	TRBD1	CASSLPRGTVGNEQFF	TGTGCCAGCAGTTTACCCAGGGGGACGGTGGGCAATGAGCAGTTCTTC
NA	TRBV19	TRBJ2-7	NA	CASSMYSYEQYF	TGTGCCAGTAGTATGTACTCCTACGAGCAGTACTTC
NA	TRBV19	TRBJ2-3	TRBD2	CASSQRESTDTQYF	TGTGCCAGTAGTCAGCGGGAGAGCACAGATACGCAGTATTTT
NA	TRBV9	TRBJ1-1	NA	CASSVVRGAPDTEAFF	TGTGCCAGCAGCGTCGTCCGGGGGGCGCCGGACACTGAAGCTTTCTTT
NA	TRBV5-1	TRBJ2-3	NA	CASSLAPSLGDTQYF	TGCGCCAGCAGCTTGGCCCCTAGTCTTGGAGATACGCAGTATTTT
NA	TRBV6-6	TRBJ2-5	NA	CASSYTTLGETQYF	TGTGCCAGCAGTTACACTACACTTGGGGAGACCCAGTACTTC
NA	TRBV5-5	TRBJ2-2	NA	CASGGRATGELFF	TGTGCCAGCGGGGGCAGGGCCACCGGGGAGCTGTTTTTT
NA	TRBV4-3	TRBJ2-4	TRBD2	CASSQDTLAGGPNIQYF	TGCGCCAGCAGCCAAGATACCCTAGCGGGGGGGCCGAACATTCAGTACTTC
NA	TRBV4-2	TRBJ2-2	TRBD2	CASSQDSWGGLNTGELFF	TGTGCCAGCAGCCAAGACTCCTGGGGGGGTTTGAACACCGGGGAGCTGTTTTTT
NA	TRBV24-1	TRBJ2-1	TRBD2	CATSDRAGRGNEQFF	TGTGCCACCAGTGATCGGGCAGGGAGGGGCAATGAGCAGTTCTTC
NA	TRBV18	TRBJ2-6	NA	CASSPRQVYSGANVLTF	TGTGCCAGCTCACCGCGACAGGTGTACTCTGGGGCCAACGTCCTGACTTTC
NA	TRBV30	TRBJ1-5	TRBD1	CAWSTGGDQPQHF	TGTGCCTGGAGCACAGGGGGGGATCAGCCCCAGCATTTT
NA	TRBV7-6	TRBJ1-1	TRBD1	CASSRQGLDTEAFF	TGTGCCAGCAGTCGACAGGGGTTGGACACTGAAGCTTTCTTT
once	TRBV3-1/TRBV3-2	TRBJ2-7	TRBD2	CASSQGRGAYEQYF	TGTGCCAGCAGCCAAGGGCGGGGGGCCTACGAGCAGTACTTC
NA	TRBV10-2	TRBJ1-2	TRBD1	CASSETRQGYGYGYTF	TGCGCCAGCAGTGAGACTCGACAGGGCTATGGCTATGGCTACACCTTC
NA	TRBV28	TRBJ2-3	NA	CASSFTPEPTDTQYF	TGTGCCAGCAGTTTCACCCCGGAGCCCACAGATACGCAGTATTTT
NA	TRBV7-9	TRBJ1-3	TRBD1	CASSSPRDSLGNTIYF	TGTGCCAGCAGCTCGCCACGGGACAGCCTCGGAAACACCATATATTTT
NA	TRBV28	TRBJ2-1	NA	CASSLVASSSYNEQFF	TGTGCCAGCAGTTTGGTAGCGTCAAGCTCCTACAATGAGCAGTTCTTC
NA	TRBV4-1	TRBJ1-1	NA	CASSPQQDPMNTEAFF	TGCGCCAGCAGCCCGCAACAGGACCCAATGAACACTGAAGCTTTCTTT
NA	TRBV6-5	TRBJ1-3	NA	CASTQRGRGNTIYF	TGTGCCAGCACCCAAAGGGGCAGGGGCAACACCATATATTTT
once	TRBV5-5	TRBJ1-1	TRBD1	CASSLAGLTGGEAFF	TGTGCCAGCAGCTTGGCCGGTCTGACAGGGGGTGAAGCTTTCTTT
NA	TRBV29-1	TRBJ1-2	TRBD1	CSVAGTGIKVDGYTF	TGCAGCGTTGCCGGGACAGGGATAAAGGTTGATGGCTACACCTTC
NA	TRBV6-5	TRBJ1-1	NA	CASRTVMNTEAFF	TGTGCCAGCAGGACAGTTATGAACACTGAAGCTTTCTTT
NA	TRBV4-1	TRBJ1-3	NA	CASSSSSGNTIYF	TGCGCCAGCAGCTCTAGCTCTGGAAACACCATATATTTT
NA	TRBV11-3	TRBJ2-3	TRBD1	CASSQGVTDTQYF	TGTGCCAGCAGCCAGGGGGTCACAGATACGCAGTATTTT
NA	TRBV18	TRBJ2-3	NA	CASSPPERITDTQYF	TGTGCCAGCTCACCACCGGAGCGGATCACAGATACGCAGTATTTT
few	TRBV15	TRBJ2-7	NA	CATSTGRGPGTYEQYF	TGTGCCACCAGCACCGGGCGGGGACCTGGAACCTACGAGCAGTACTTC
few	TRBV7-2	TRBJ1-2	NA	CASSPDRNYGYTF	TGTGCCAGCAGCCCGGACAGAAATTATGGCTACACCTTC
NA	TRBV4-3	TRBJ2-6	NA	CASSQDLRVSGANVLTF	TGCGCCAGCAGCCAAGATCTACGGGTGTCTGGGGCCAACGTCCTGACTTTC
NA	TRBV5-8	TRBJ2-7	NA	CASSPRGGSYEQYF	TGTGCCAGCAGCCCAAGGGGGGGATCCTACGAGCAGTACTTC
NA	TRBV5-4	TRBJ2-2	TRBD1	CASSLKGQGNTGELFF	TGTGCCAGCAGCTTGAAGGGACAGGGGAACACCGGGGAGCTGTTTTTT
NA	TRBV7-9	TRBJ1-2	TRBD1	CASSPLDRGQHGYTF	TGTGCCAGCAGCCCACTCGACAGGGGCCAACATGGCTACACCTTC
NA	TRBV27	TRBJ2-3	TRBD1	CASSHGQGGGDTQYF	TGTGCCAGCAGTCACGGACAGGGGGGAGGAGATACGCAGTATTTT
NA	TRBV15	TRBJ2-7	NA	CATSRGQGLYEQYF	TGTGCCACCAGCAGAGGTCAGGGGCTCTACGAGCAGTACTTC
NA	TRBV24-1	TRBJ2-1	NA	CATSDPHLGYNEQFF	TGTGCCACCAGTGATCCCCACCTCGGGTACAATGAGCAGTTCTTC
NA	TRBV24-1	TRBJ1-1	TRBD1	CATSDRQGVEAFF	TGTGCCACCAGTGATCGACAGGGGGTTGAAGCTTTCTTT
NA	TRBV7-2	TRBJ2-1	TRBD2	CASSLGLVPEQFF	TGTGCCAGCAGCTTGGGACTAGTCCCTGAGCAGTTCTTC
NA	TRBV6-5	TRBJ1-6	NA	CASQRGTTGRTLHF	TGTGCCAGCCAACGGGGAACGACAGGCAGGACCCTCCACTTT
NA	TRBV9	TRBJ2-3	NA	CASSDELGDTQYF	TGTGCCAGCAGCGACGAACTCGGAGATACGCAGTATTTT
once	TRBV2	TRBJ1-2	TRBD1	CASSETAGTGHYGYTF	TGTGCCAGCAGTGAGACTGCCGGGACAGGTCACTATGGCTACACCTTC